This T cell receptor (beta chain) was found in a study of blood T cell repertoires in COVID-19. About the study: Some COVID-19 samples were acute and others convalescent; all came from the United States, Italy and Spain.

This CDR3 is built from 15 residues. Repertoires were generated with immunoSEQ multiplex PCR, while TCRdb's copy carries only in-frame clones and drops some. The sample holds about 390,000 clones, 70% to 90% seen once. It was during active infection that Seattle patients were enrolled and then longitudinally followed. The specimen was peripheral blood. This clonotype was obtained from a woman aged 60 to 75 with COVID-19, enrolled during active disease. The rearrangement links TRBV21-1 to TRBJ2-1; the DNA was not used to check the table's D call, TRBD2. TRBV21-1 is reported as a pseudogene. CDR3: CASSKRTEAANEQFF. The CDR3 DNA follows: TGTGCCAGCAGCAAAAGGACGGAGGCAGCCAATGAGCAGTTCTTC.